Ten or more counts support the clone carrying this T cell receptor (beta chain). TCRdb re-called the reads with MiXCR, one entry per CDR3 protein. The table shows about 180,000 distinct CDR3 sequences, with 14% occurring only once. The record originates from a study of T cell repertoires in cytomegalovirus infection. The sample consisted of PBMCs. This clonotype originated in a human donor in good health (CMV status not recorded). Some clones in this sample may be carry-over from other donors' samples.

Written as DNA, the CDR3 is TGTGCCAGCAGCTTATATAAGGGTGAGCAGTTCTTC. Translating gives CASSLYKGEQFF. The V call is TRBV7-3, the J call TRBJ2-1; D is unresolved. The V gene lost 2 bases and the J gene lost 9 bases, with 8 bases spanning the gap. From germline, CDR1 is SGHTA and CDR2 FQGTGA. This CDR3 contains 12 residues.